This entry lists 17 T cell receptor beta chains sequenced from one sample in a study of early stage breast cancer tumors. The protocol was immunoSEQ multiplex PCR, while the TCRdb copy is restricted to in-frame clones and leaves out a portion. The sample holds approximately 50,000 clones; 60% to 85% are singletons and the top ten take 3.4%. The source material was blood. These receptors originate from a person under 45 with breast cancer.

The gene calls are TRBV11-2 and TRBJ1-1, with unresolved D. The CDR3 length is 15 residues. V shed 3 bases and J shed 0 bases, with 11 bases lying between them. The germline CDR1 and CDR2 sequences are SGHAT and FQNNGV. The CDR3 sequence is CASSFRLPMNTEAFF. The CDR3 DNA reads as TGTGCCAGCAGCTTTCGCCTTCCGATGAACACTGAAGCTTTCTTT.

The chain joins TRBV5-1 to TRBJ2-3, with TRBD2 matching over 10 bases. From germline, CDR1 is SGHRS and CDR2 YFSETQ. Trimming at V came to 0 bases and at J to 2 bases, leaving 6 bases not matched to a gene. CDR3 length: 17 amino acids. The CDR3 bases are TGCGCCAGCAGCTTGGAGGGGCTAGCGGGAGTCACAGATACGCAGTATTTT. It encodes CASSLEGLAGVTDTQYF.

The table lists this clone with a count of one. V is TRBV19 and J is TRBJ2-1; D is undetermined. CDR1 is LNHDA, CDR2 SQIVND, per germline (reference sequence). V was clipped by 4 bases and J by 5 bases, with 12 bases between them. The CDR3 is made up of 14 amino acids. The CDR3 reads CASSTAVAHNEQFF. CDR3 coding DNA: TGTGCCAGTAGTACGGCGGTAGCCCACAATGAGCAGTTCTTC.

The sample holds a few counts of this clone. The J gene is TRBJ1-1, the V gene TRBV4-1; the D gene is possibly TRBD1 (6 bases). The germline V and J ends were trimmed by 7 bases and 5 bases, with 20 bases remaining between them. The CDR3 consists of 15 residues. Germline V gene data show CDR1 as MGHRA and CDR2 as YSYEKL. The CDR3 protein is CASTRGFLGWTEAFF. The DNA of the CDR3 is TGCGCCAGCACCAGGGGTTTCTTGGGATGGACTGAAGCTTTCTTT.

The chain carries TRBV15 and TRBJ2-7; maybe TRBD2 (5 bases). The germline gives CDR1 LNHNV, CDR2 YYDKDF (reference sequence). Trimming removed 1 base at V and 0 bases at J, with 16 bases between. This CDR3 is built from 17 residues. CDR3 DNA: TGTGCCACCAGCAGAGGAGGAGAGTATGGGAGCTCCTACGAGCAGTACTTC. Protein product: CATSRGGEYGSSYEQYF.

This clone appeared a few times. The V gene is TRBV6-5, the J gene TRBJ2-2; D possibly corresponds to TRBD2 (5 bases). Germline V gene data show CDR1 as MNHEY and CDR2 as SVGAGI. The germline V and J ends were trimmed by 10 bases and 4 bases, with 10 bases remaining between them. The CDR3 sequence is 12 residues long. The CDR3 DNA reads TGTGCCACTCGGACTGCCACCGGGGAGCTGTTTTTT. Protein: CATRTATGELFF.

The chain couples TRBV4-1 to TRBJ2-2; 10 bases fit TRBD1. V lost 0 bases, J lost 6 bases, and 10 bases stayed unmatched. The CDR3 sequence is 18 residues long. CDR1 is MGHRA, CDR2 YSYEKL, per germline. CDR3 loop: CASSQDPPTGGDSGELFF. In nucleotides, the CDR3 is TGCGCCAGCAGCCAAGATCCCCCGACAGGGGGCGATTCCGGGGAGCTGTTTTTT.

This chain joins TRBV7-6 and TRBJ2-1; 7 nucleotides line up with TRBD2. The germline gives CDR1 SGHVS, CDR2 FNYEAQ. The CDR3 has 16 residues. V shed 0 bases, J shed 2 bases, and the junction held 4 bases outside the gene matches. The CDR3 DNA follows: TGTGCCAGCAGCTTAGCGCCCGCGGGAGCCTACAATGAGCAGTTCTTC. Translated, it gives CASSLAPAGAYNEQFF.

This clone appeared a few times. The V call is TRBV5-1, the J call TRBJ2-5, with no clear D. V was trimmed by 3 bases and J by 0 bases, leaving 0 bases between them. Germline lookup yields CDR1 SGHRS and CDR2 YFSETQ. CDR3 length: 11 amino acids. The CDR3 loop reads CASSYQETQYF. The DNA of the CDR3 is TGCGCCAGCAGCTACCAAGAGACCCAGTACTTC.

The chain joins TRBV29-1 to TRBJ1-2; 7 positions agree with TRBD1. The J segment lost 4 bases and the V segment lost 6 bases, leaving 8 bases of the junction unmatched. Per germline, CDR1 SQVTM and CDR2 ANQGSEA. The CDR3 contains 13 residues. Here the CDR3 reads CSVGDRESYGYTF. CDR3 sequence (DNA): TGCAGCGTCGGGGACAGAGAAAGCTATGGCTACACCTTC.

The CDR3 loop reads CASSLNSGRQTQYF. Here the CDR3 DNA reads TGTGCCAGCAGCTTGAATAGCGGGAGACAGACCCAGTACTTC. The chain couples TRBV5-6 to TRBJ2-5, with TRBD2 identical over 9 bases. In germline, CDR1 is SGHDT, CDR2 YYEEEE. This CDR3 spans 14 amino acids. J lost 6 bases, V lost 1 base, and 4 bases had no gene match.

The rearrangement links TRBV6-5 to TRBJ1-1, with D possibly being TRBD1 (5 bases). Germline loops: CDR1 MNHEY, CDR2 SVGAGI. CDR3 length equals 13 residues. Between the trimmed V and J ends, which lost 7 bases and 3 bases, there was a span of 12 bases. CDR3 DNA: TGTGCCAGCAAACTGTGGGGGGACACTGAAGCTTTCTTT. It yields the protein CASKLWGDTEAFF.

The rearrangement uses TRBV7-3 and TRBJ2-7, with no clear D. CDR3 length: 15 amino acids. V was clipped by 0 bases and J by 3 bases, with 12 bases between them. Per the germline V gene, CDR1 is SGHTA and CDR2 is FQGTGA. CDR3 bases: TGTGCCAGCAGCTTAACCCCCGGCAGCAGCTACGAGCAGTACTTC. Amino acid sequence: CASSLTPGSSYEQYF.

This clone was seen once. The V gene is TRBV2, the J gene TRBJ1-2; D not certain. Germline values: CDR1 SNHLY, CDR2 FYNNEI. The CDR3 is 14 amino acids. V was clipped by 8 bases and J by 0 bases, with 13 bases between them. The CDR3 here is CASLGSSANYGYTF. DNA of the CDR3: TGTGCCAGCTTGGGATCTTCGGCTAACTATGGCTACACCTTC.

J is TRBJ2-7 and V is TRBV2; tentative D call: TRBD2 (5 bases). V lost 7 bases and J lost 7, with 17 bases in between. The V gene's germline CDR1 is SNHLY and CDR2 FYNNEI. The CDR3 is 13 residues long. CDR3 sequence (DNA): TGTGCCAGCAAGGACTCTATTATTAAGGAGCAGTACTTC. Amino acid sequence: CASKDSIIKEQYF.

This chain joins TRBV9 and TRBJ2-5; no clear D gene. Germline-derived CDR1 and CDR2 are SGDLS and YYNGEE. V was trimmed by 0 bases and J by 1 base, leaving 13 bases between them. The CDR3 extends over 16 amino acids. CDR3 nucleotide sequence: TGTGCCAGCAGCGTAGGGGCAGCCTATCGCCAAGAGACCCAGTACTTC. Protein sequence: CASSVGAAYRQETQYF.

This clone was seen just once. This sequence joins TRBV19 and TRBJ2-2; 12 positions agree with TRBD2. CDR3 size: 17 residues. Germline V CDR1 and CDR2: LNHDA, SQIVND (reference sequence). V trimming: 6 bases; J trimming: 1 base; junction bases outside the gene matches: 6. CDR3 sequence reads: CASRPPSGRGNTGELFF. In DNA, the CDR3 is TGTGCCAGTAGACCGCCTAGCGGGAGGGGGAACACCGGGGAGCTGTTTTTT.